This T cell receptor (beta chain) was documented in a study of metastatic and nonmetastatic thyroid tumors. Overall study: Repertoires were compared across blood and tumor or nodule tissue from malignant and benign thyroid patients. Whole-study results and caveats: Across blood and tumor, TCR beta diversity in malignant thyroid tumors was reportedly significantly higher than in benign nodules.

Authors' methods: Clinicopathological groups of papillary thyroid cancer showed CDR3 differences that were used to build a distant-metastasis classifier. TCRdb reassembled clones from the PCR reads with MiXCR. The V and J calls here are based on TCRdb, not the publication. Of tens of thousands of clones in the sample, around a sixth were seen once. Turning to this clone: The antigen is undetermined. Sequence at one end of the junction differs from germline and may be a read error.

Thyroid surgery was preceded by no treatment in any patient. There are 13 residues in the CDR3. Germline V gene sequence: CDR1 MDHEN, CDR2 SYDVKM. The gene calls are TRBV28 and TRBJ1-1, with D hard to call. This sequence originates from a female donor with papillary thyroid cancer or a benign thyroid nodule (not recorded which). Some clones in this sample may be carry-over from other donors' samples. Sequencing input: blood. The CDR3 bases are TGTGTCAGCAGTTGGTGCAGGCGGGATGAAGCTTTCTTT. Translating gives CVSSWCRRDEAFF.